The 22 T cell receptor beta chains below come from one sample, sequenced in a study of T cells after yellow fever vaccination. TCRdb fed the 5' RACE reads into MiXCR, producing one record per CDR3 protein. The sample has roughly 4,600 distinct CDR3 sequences, more than 7.5% seen once. The sequences come from PBMCs, either bulk or a sorted T-cell subset (CD4+, CD8+, memory, or dextramer-sorted; not recorded which), collected 15 days after the yellow fever booster vaccination. These receptors all stem from a man aged 25-45 years who received the YFV17D yellow fever vaccine.

Regarding this clonotype: Since a much larger clone is just one base distant, this may be a read error. J is TRBJ2-1 and V is TRBV11-2; no clear D gene. Germline V gene lookup returns CDR1 SGHAT and CDR2 FQNNGV. The length of the CDR3 is 13 residues. Trimming took off 3 bases at V and 8 bases at J, with 11 bases between the two ends. This chain's CDR3 is CASSFTPWDEQFF. The CDR3 coding sequence is TGTGCCAGCAGCTTTACCCCTTGGGATGAGCAGTTCTTC.

This clonotype qualifies as medium-sized. The gene calls are TRBV3-1 and TRBJ2-7, with 8 bases aligning to TRBD2. CDR1 and CDR2 (germline): LGHDT, YNNKEL (reference sequence). The ends lost 4 bases at V and 6 bases at J; junction bases unmatched: 8. The CDR3 sequence is 14 residues long. CDR3 bases: TGTGCCAGCAGCCCCACCCGGGGGGGGGGCGAGCAGTACTTC. Its protein is CASSPTRGGGEQYF.

In this sample, this clonotype is medium-sized. This rearrangement joins TRBV28 to TRBJ1-2; D is ambiguous. V dropped 3 bases and J dropped 5 bases, with 4 bases sitting between them. CDR1 is MDHEN and CDR2 is SYDVKM in the germline V gene. This CDR3 comprises 11 residues. CDR3 in DNA: TGTGCCAGCAGTTTGCAGTATGGCTACACCTTC. Translation gives CASSLQYGYTF.

Judged by abundance, this clonotype is medium-sized (0.01 to 0.1%). V is TRBV25-1 and J is TRBJ2-7, with TRBD2 matching 10 bases. Per the germline V gene, CDR1 is MGHDK and CDR2 is SYGVNS. The J segment lost 4 bases and the V segment lost 3 bases, leaving 12 bases of the junction unmatched. CDR3 length: 17 residues. The CDR3 loop is CASSEFSGRTFAYEQYF. The CDR3 DNA is TGTGCCAGCAGTGAGTTTAGCGGGAGGACCTTTGCGTACGAGCAGTACTTC.

This clonotype is deemed medium-sized. The chain carries TRBV20-1 and TRBJ2-3, with no clear D. Germline V gives CDR1 DFQATT, CDR2 SNEGSKA (reference sequence). The V end was cut by 1 base, the J end by 2 bases, with 7 bases between. This CDR3 comprises 13 residues. The CDR3 DNA is TGCAGTGCTAGAGGGATTCTCACAGATACGCAGTATTTT. Translating gives CSARGILTDTQYF.

By frequency in the sample, this clonotype is medium-sized. The chain links TRBV18 to TRBJ2-3, with TRBD1 matching 8 bases. V shed 0 bases and J 4 bases; nucleotides not matched to a gene: 3. Looked up from germline, CDR1 is KGHSH and CDR2 is LQKENI. The CDR3 sequence is 15 residues long. CDR3 residues: CASSPPQGAADTQYF. DNA for the CDR3: TGTGCCAGCTCACCACCGCAGGGGGCGGCAGATACGCAGTATTTT. Variable domain in full (rest from reference TRBV18 and TRBJ2-3): NAGVMQNPRHLVRRRGQEARLRCSPMKGHSHVYWYRQLPEEGLKFMVYLQKENIIDESGMPKERFSAEFPKEGPSILRIQQVVRGDSAAYFCASSPPQGAADTQYFGPGTRLTVL.

Relative to its sample, this clonotype is medium-sized. V gene TRBV30 combines with J gene TRBJ1-2, with D unresolved. The CDR3 totals 13 residues. The V end lost 0 bases, the J end lost 5 bases, and 10 bases lay between the germline ends. Germline V gene data show CDR1 as GTSNPN and CDR2 as SVGIG (reference sequence). CDR3 DNA sequence: TGTGCCTGGAGTGTAAACGGGCCGTATGGCTACACCTTC. This encodes CAWSVNGPYGYTF.

This clonotype was counted ten times or more. This sequence joins TRBV7-2 and TRBJ2-1; 9 nucleotides match TRBD2. Germline V gives CDR1 SGHTA, CDR2 FQGNSA. CDR3 length: 16 residues. V dropped 2 bases and J dropped 9; count of bases not matched to a gene: 11. The CDR3 DNA sequence: TGTGCCAGCAGCTTAAACGCGGGAGGGATATTGGGTGAGCAGTTCTTC. Its translation: CASSLNAGGILGEQFF. Together with reference TRBV7-2 and TRBJ2-1, the CDR3 gives the full variable domain: GAGVSQSPSNKVTEKGKDVELRCDPISGHTALYWYRQSLGQGLEFLIYFQGNSAPDKSGLPSDRFSAERTGGSVSTLTIQRTQQEDSAVYLCASSLNAGGILGEQFFGPGTRLTVL.

This clonotype ranks as medium-sized. The chain recombines TRBV9 with TRBJ2-3; D ambiguous. The germline CDR1 and CDR2 sequences are SGDLS and YYNGEE. CDR3 size: 16 residues. V was trimmed by 0 bases and J by 0 bases, leaving 11 bases between them. CDR3 sequence reads: CASSVGLGTSTDTQYF. CDR3 nucleotide sequence: TGTGCCAGCAGCGTAGGTCTGGGAACTAGCACAGATACGCAGTATTTT.

In its sample, this clonotype ranks as medium-sized. V usage is TRBV12-3 or TRBV12-4 and J usage is TRBJ2-3, with no clear D. V lost 3 bases, J lost 8 bases, and 12 bases lay in between. The CDR3 consists of 13 residues. In DNA, the CDR3 is TGTGCCAGCAGTTTTAAAACAGAAGTTACGCAGTATTTT. Translating it yields CASSFKTEVTQYF.

This clonotype ranks as medium-sized. The chain employs TRBV2 and TRBJ2-5; D is possibly TRBD1 (5 bases). In germline, CDR1 is SNHLY, CDR2 FYNNEI. V was pared by 3 bases and J by 2 bases, with 10 bases between. This CDR3 is built from 14 residues. In nucleotides, the CDR3 is TGTGCCAGCAGTGACAGGGAAGGACAAGAGACCCAGTACTTC. Protein sequence: CASSDREGQETQYF.

This clonotype counts as medium-sized. The chain recombines TRBV30 with TRBJ2-2, with 15 bases matching TRBD2. V was pared by 8 bases and J by 2 bases, with 12 bases of the junction left unmatched. Germline values: CDR1 GTSNPN, CDR2 SVGIG (reference sequence). The CDR3 spans 18 residues. CDR3 region: CAQTRTSGRAYNTGELFF. In DNA form, the CDR3 reads TGTGCCCAAACTCGGACTAGCGGGAGGGCCTATAACACCGGGGAGCTGTTTTTT. The whole variable domain, remainder taken from reference TRBV30 and TRBJ2-2, is SQTIHQWPATLVQPVGSPLSLECTVEGTSNPNLYWYRQAAGRGLQLLFYSVGIGQISSEVPQNLSASRPQDRQFILSSKKLLLSDSGFYLCAQTRTSGRAYNTGELFFGEGSRLTVL.

This chain connects TRBV3-1 to TRBJ2-3, with 9 nucleotides matching TRBD2. The CDR3 extends over 19 amino acids. CDR1 and CDR2 (germline): LGHDT, YNNKEL (reference sequence). CDR3 residues: CTCCLSPVWREGGTDTQYF. For the CDR3, the DNA is TGTACCTGCTGTTTAAGCCCCGTTTGGCGGGAGGGCGGCACAGATACGCAGTATTTT.

In this sample, this clonotype is medium-sized. The chain employs TRBV2 and TRBJ2-3; 9 nucleotides agree with TRBD1. Losses at the gene ends were 4 bases for V and 2 bases for J; bases not matched to a gene: 7. The CDR3 has 16 residues. CDR1 SNHLY and CDR2 FYNNEI come from the germline V gene. For the CDR3, the DNA is TGTGCCAGCAGTGCCCTTGGACAGGGGTTCACAGATACGCAGTATTTT. Its protein product is CASSALGQGFTDTQYF.

This clonotype rates as medium-sized. The chain employs TRBV6-2 or TRBV6-3 and TRBJ2-3; TRBD2 agrees at 14 bases. The CDR3 contains 16 residues. V shed 6 bases and J 6 bases; nucleotides not matched to a gene: 8. Per the germline V gene, CDR1 is MNHEY and CDR2 is SVGEGT. This CDR3 reads CASRPLTSGRADTQYF. CDR3 DNA: TGTGCCAGCAGGCCACTGACTAGCGGGAGGGCGGATACGCAGTATTTT.

This clonotype is categorized as medium-sized. This chain links TRBV10-3 with TRBJ2-1, with 8 positions matching TRBD2. The germline CDR1 and CDR2 sequences are ENHRY and SYGVKD. V was pared by 3 bases and J by 8 bases, with 9 bases of the junction left unmatched. The CDR3 is 15 residues long. CDR3 DNA: TGTGCCATCAGTGACTTGGGACTAGAGGGCGATGAGCAGTTCTTC. Translation gives CAISDLGLEGDEQFF.

This clonotype was recorded many times. A junction end diverges from the germline sequence, so it may reflect a read error. The chain has TRBV19 and TRBJ1-1; D ambiguous. CDR3 length equals 13 residues. Germline V gene sequence: CDR1 LNHDA, CDR2 SQIVND (reference sequence). CDR3 amino acids: CASSIEETSLRNF. The CDR3 nucleotides read TGTGCCAGTAGTATAGAGGAGACATCACTGCGAAACTTT.

By proportion, this clonotype is medium-sized (0.01 to 0.1%). This chain connects TRBV24-1 to TRBJ2-1; TRBD2 is a possible D gene (6 bases). The germline V gene has CDR1 KGHDR and CDR2 SFDVKD. This CDR3 is 15 amino acids long. V dropped 5 bases and J dropped 3 bases, with 13 bases sitting between them. CDR3 in amino acids: CATSAAGSSYNEQFF. CDR3 nucleotides: TGTGCCACCAGTGCAGCCGGGAGCAGCTACAATGAGCAGTTCTTC.

This clonotype is termed medium-sized (0.01 to 0.1%). The chain uses TRBV3-1 and TRBJ2-3; 10 nucleotides line up with TRBD2. The germline V gene has CDR1 LGHDT and CDR2 YNNKEL (reference sequence). The CDR3 has 16 residues. J lost 0 bases, V lost 6 bases, and 6 bases had no gene match. CDR3 sequence (DNA): TGTGCCAGCAGTCCTCTAGCGGGGGCTAGCACAGATACGCAGTATTTT. Residues: CASSPLAGASTDTQYF.

This clonotype counts as medium-sized. The chain joins TRBV19 to TRBJ2-1; weak D call: TRBD1 (6 bases). CDR1 and CDR2 (germline): LNHDA, SQIVND (reference sequence). This CDR3 is 18 amino acids long. Trimming removed 5 bases from V and 0 bases from J, with 20 bases in between. Written as DNA, the CDR3 is TGTGCCAGTAGTGTACCGGGACACCTAGTAAGCTCCTACAATGAGCAGTTCTTC. This encodes CASSVPGHLVSSYNEQFF.

This clonotype counts as medium-sized (0.01 to 0.1%). This chain links TRBV18 with TRBJ2-7, with 9 bases lining up with TRBD1. Trimming at V came to 9 bases and at J to 1 base, leaving 7 bases not matched to a gene. This CDR3 comprises 14 residues. Per the germline V gene, CDR1 is KGHSH and CDR2 is LQKENI. CDR3: CASSKTGGSYEQYF. For the CDR3, the DNA is TGTGCCAGTTCCAAGACAGGGGGTTCCTACGAGCAGTACTTC.

This clonotype is judged medium-sized. This sequence joins TRBV29-1 and TRBJ2-6; a possible D gene is TRBD2 (6 bases). The CDR3 length is 15 residues. V shed 0 bases and J shed 3 bases, with 9 bases lying between them. Germline CDR1 and CDR2: SQVTM and ANQGSEA. The CDR3 loop is CSVEDRGGGANVLTF. CDR3 coding DNA: TGCAGCGTTGAAGATCGGGGAGGTGGGGCCAACGTCCTGACTTTC. The complete variable domain, with remaining parts taken from reference TRBV29-1 and TRBJ2-6, reads SAVISQKPSRDICQRGTSLTIQCQVDSQVTMMFWYRQQPGQSLTLIATANQGSEATYESGFVIDKFPISRPNLTFSTLTVSNMSPEDSSIYLCSVEDRGGGANVLTFGAGSRLTVL.